A selection of T cell receptor beta chains follows, all from one sample in a study of resident and recirculating memory T cells in vitiligo. Assay used: immunoSEQ multiplex PCR; TCRdb lists only in-frame clones, some missing. Seen here are 40,000 to 50,000 clones, around 90% observed once, and the top ten hold 4.5%. The sequenced sample consisted of blood. The source is a male donor with vitiligo. CDR3s include the opening cysteine and the closing phenylalanine or tryptophan. Fields, in order: clone size, J gene, D gene, V gene, CDR3 DNA, CDR3 protein. D genes are given only for firm matches. The size entry is marked missing in some rows and otherwise reads once, few, many or a size class.

>.|TRBJ2-5|TRBD2|TRBV7-2
TGTGCCAGCAGCCCTCGGACTAGCGAGATAGTCACCCAGTACTTC
CASSPRTSEIVTQYF
>.|TRBJ1-2|TRBD1|TRBV30
TGTGCCTGGAGCAGAGGACAGGGTACGACCTTC
CAWSRGQGTTF
>.|TRBJ2-1|TRBD2|TRBV7-8
TGTGCCAGCAGCTTAGAAGCGGGGGGCCTAAGGGGTGAGCAGTTCTTC
CASSLEAGGLRGEQFF
>once|TRBJ2-3|TRBD1|TRBV18
TGTGCCAGCCCAGGAGACAGGGGGCCGGGGGATACGCAGTATTTT
CASPGDRGPGDTQYF
>.|TRBJ2-2|.|TRBV7-9
TGTGCCAGTGAGCGGGCCGGGGAGCTGTTTTTT
CASERAGELFF
>.|TRBJ2-1|.|TRBV4-1
TGCGCCAGCAGCCCCGTGGGGGCGACAACCTCCTACAATGAGCAGTTCTTC
CASSPVGATTSYNEQFF
>once|TRBJ2-7|.|TRBV5-4
TGTGCCAGCAGCTTGGAACTGAGCTCCTACGAGCAGTACTTC
CASSLELSSYEQYF
>.|TRBJ2-5|.|TRBV5-1
TGCGCCAGCAGCAGCACCGGGATACAAGAGACCCAGTACTTC
CASSSTGIQETQYF
>.|TRBJ1-1|TRBD1|TRBV27
TGTGCCAGCAGTCGCAATACAGGGGGCGCGTACACTGAAGCTTTCTTT
CASSRNTGGAYTEAFF
>.|TRBJ1-2|.|TRBV6-5
TGTGCCAGCAGTTACTCGGGAGGACTCTATGGCTACACCTTC
CASSYSGGLYGYTF
>.|TRBJ1-2|.|TRBV9
TGTGCCAGCAGCGACAGGCTCTATGGCTACACCTTC
CASSDRLYGYTF
>.|TRBJ2-7|TRBD2|TRBV7-2
TGTGCCAGCAGTCCTTCTGGGGCCCCGGGGGGGGAGCAGTACTTC
CASSPSGAPGGEQYF
>.|TRBJ1-2|TRBD1|TRBV5-6
TGTGCCAGCAGCCCGAACCTTGGACAGGGTGTCCCGTATGGCTACACCTTC
CASSPNLGQGVPYGYTF
>.|TRBJ1-5|.|TRBV7-2
TGTGCCAGCAGCCGGGACAATCACAATCAGCCCCAGCATTTT
CASSRDNHNQPQHF
>.|TRBJ1-1|TRBD1|TRBV6-1
TGTGCCGGGACCGGGACAGGGGTCACTGAAGCTTTCTTT
CAGTGTGVTEAFF
>few|TRBJ1-2|.|TRBV6-1
TGTGCCAGCATCCCCGGGGGGGTGAACTATGGCTACACCTTC
CASIPGGVNYGYTF
>.|TRBJ2-3|.|TRBV5-4
TGTGCCAGCAGCTTGCGGAGCACAGATACGCAGTATTTT
CASSLRSTDTQYF
>.|TRBJ2-3|.|TRBV7-2
TGTGCCAGCAGTCTAAAGGGGGGGTCGGGGGATACGCAGTATTTT
CASSLKGGSGDTQYF
>.|TRBJ1-5|.|TRBV15
TGTGCCACCAGCAGAGGGGGCCTTGCAGGGAAAGTTGGTCAGCCCCAGCATTTT
CATSRGGLAGKVGQPQHF
>.|TRBJ2-2|.|TRBV5-1
TGCGCCAGCAGCTTGGTCACAGGGCCCGGGGAGCTGTTTTTT
CASSLVTGPGELFF
>.|TRBJ1-6|.|TRBV28
TGTGCCAGCAGTTTGGGGGGTGAGGCCTATAATTCACCCCTCCACTTT
CASSLGGEAYNSPLHF
>.|TRBJ1-2|.|TRBV6-1
TGTGCCAGCAGTGAATTGGGAGCAGGCGGATATGGCTACACCTTC
CASSELGAGGYGYTF
>.|TRBJ1-2|.|TRBV4-3
TGCGCCAGCAGCCAAGGGGTCCCAGGGGACGTCTCATATCATGGCTACACCTTC
CASSQGVPGDVSYHGYTF
>.|TRBJ2-7|.|TRBV29-1
TGCAGCGGGATAGAGACAGAAACCTACGAGCAGTACTTC
CSGIETETYEQYF
>.|TRBJ1-3|.|TRBV5-1
TGCGCCAGCAGCTTGGGACAATTTATGGACACCATATATTTT
CASSLGQFMDTIYF
>.|TRBJ1-5|.|TRBV19
TGTGCCAGTAGTATCCTCCAACTGAATAGCAATCAGCCCCAGCATTTT
CASSILQLNSNQPQHF
>.|TRBJ2-5|.|TRBV4-3
TGCGCCAGCAGCCGTTTAGCGCACCAAGAGACCCAGTACTTC
CASSRLAHQETQYF
>.|TRBJ2-3|TRBD1|TRBV6-5
TGTGCCAGCAGGAAACCGGGACAGGGAGCGAATACGCAGTATTTT
CASRKPGQGANTQYF
>.|TRBJ1-2|TRBD1|TRBV10-3
TGTGCCATCAGCCGGGACAGGGACGTATGGAACTATGGCTACACCTTC
CAISRDRDVWNYGYTF
>.|TRBJ2-1|TRBD2|TRBV9
TGTGCCAGCAGCGTAGCTCCGGGAGGCGGGATCAAGAATGAGCAGTTCTTC
CASSVAPGGGIKNEQFF
>.|TRBJ1-4|TRBD1|TRBV7-6
TGTGCCAGCAGCTTACTTAACCCGACAGGGCGAAGTGTAAAACTGTTTTTT
CASSLLNPTGRSVKLFF
>.|TRBJ2-1|TRBD2|TRBV5-1
TGCGCCAGCAGCTTAGGAGCGGGGCAGTACAATGAGCAGTTCTTC
CASSLGAGQYNEQFF
>.|TRBJ2-7|TRBD1|TRBV4-3
TGCGCCAGCAGCCAAGATGGGACAGGGGGGACCTACGAGCAGTACTTC
CASSQDGTGGTYEQYF
>.|TRBJ2-7|.|TRBV5-6
TGTGCCAGCAGCTTGGCAGGGGCCGGAATTTACGAGCAGTACTTC
CASSLAGAGIYEQYF
>.|TRBJ1-2|TRBD1|TRBV18
TGTGCCAGCTCACCCCCAGGGACAGCGGGGGTACGTGGCTACACCTTC
CASSPPGTAGVRGYTF
>.|TRBJ2-2|TRBD2|TRBV14
TGTGCCAGCAGCCAAGAAATTCCCGCTGGGGGGGACACCGGGGAGCTGTTTTTT
CASSQEIPAGGDTGELFF
>.|TRBJ2-5|.|TRBV18
TGTGCCAGCTCACCACTGGACAAAGAGACCCAGTACTTC
CASSPLDKETQYF
>.|TRBJ2-2|TRBD2|TRBV6-4
TGTGCCAGCAGTGCTAGCGGGGACACCGGGGAGCTGTTTTTT
CASSASGDTGELFF
>.|TRBJ1-1|.|TRBV29-1
TGCAGCGTTGACAGGGCGATGAACACTGAAGCTTTCTTT
CSVDRAMNTEAFF
>.|TRBJ1-2|TRBD1|TRBV29-1
TGCAGCGTTGGTCGACAGGGAATCTATGGCTACACCTTC
CSVGRQGIYGYTF
>.|TRBJ1-1|.|TRBV7-9
TGTGCCAGCAGCTTACAGGGGAGCACTGAAGCTTTCTTT
CASSLQGSTEAFF
>.|TRBJ2-5|.|TRBV6-6
TGTGCCAGCAGCCTGACTAGTAGAGAGCAGTACTTC
CASSLTSREQYF
>once|TRBJ2-7|.|TRBV4-3
TGCGCCAGCAGCCAAGAAGCCAGGGGTAACGAGCAGTACTTC
CASSQEARGNEQYF
>.|TRBJ2-3|TRBD2|TRBV6-4
TGTGCCAGCAATCGACTAGCGGGGGGGTGGGATACGCAGTATTTT
CASNRLAGGWDTQYF
>.|TRBJ2-1|TRBD2|TRBV9
TGTGCCAGCAGTGAAACTAGCGGGACGTACAATGAGCAGTTCTTC
CASSETSGTYNEQFF
>.|TRBJ2-1|TRBD1|TRBV10-3
TGTGCCGCGGCACAGGGGCGGGACAATGAGCAGTTCTTC
CAAAQGRDNEQFF
>.|TRBJ1-2|TRBD1|TRBV5-4
TGTGCCAGCAGCGGCTGGGACAGGGGAAGTAACTATGGCTACACCTTC
CASSGWDRGSNYGYTF
>.|TRBJ2-1|TRBD2|TRBV11-2
TGTGCCAGCAGGCCGGGACTAGCGGGGGTAAATGAGCAGTTCTTC
CASRPGLAGVNEQFF
>.|TRBJ1-3|TRBD1|TRBV10-3
TGTGCCATCAGTTTCGACAGGGCTGGAAACACCATATATTTT
CAISFDRAGNTIYF
>.|TRBJ1-1|TRBD1|TRBV10-3
TGTGCCATCAAGACAGCCGGGACAGGGGGCGTAAAAAACACTGAAGCTTTCTTT
CAIKTAGTGGVKNTEAFF
>.|TRBJ1-1|.|TRBV5-1
TGCGCCAGCAGCTTGGACGGCAGGCCGAACACTGAAGCTTTCTTT
CASSLDGRPNTEAFF
>.|TRBJ1-2|TRBD1|TRBV7-9
TGTGCCAGCAGCTTGTGGCAGGGGGTGAAAGCCTTC
CASSLWQGVKAF
>.|TRBJ2-7|.|TRBV15
TGTGCCACCAGCAGTCCGACCAGGGGCAAGTCCTACGAGCAGTACTTC
CATSSPTRGKSYEQYF
>.|TRBJ2-1|TRBD1|TRBV6-4
TGTGCCAGCAGCGCCGGGACAGGGCCGCATGAGCAGTTCTTC
CASSAGTGPHEQFF
>.|TRBJ2-5|TRBD2|TRBV7-3
TGTGCCAGCAGCGTGACCGGGACTAGCGGGGGAGGGACCCAGTACTTC
CASSVTGTSGGGTQYF
>once|TRBJ2-5|.|TRBV6-6
TGTGCCAGCAGTACAGGGCGCCGAGAGACCCAGTACTTC
CASSTGRRETQYF
>.|TRBJ2-4|TRBD2|TRBV6-1
TGTGCCAGCAGTGAAACGGGGACTAGAGGTAACATTCAGTACTTC
CASSETGTRGNIQYF
>.|TRBJ2-5|.|TRBV7-3
TGTGCCAGCAGCCCCGTTCCTCAAGAGACCCAGTACTTC
CASSPVPQETQYF
>.|TRBJ2-7|TRBD2|TRBV2
TGTGCCAGCAGGACGACTAGCGGGGCGGGGGAGCAGTACTTC
CASRTTSGAGEQYF